Each of the 5 T cell receptor beta chains below was sequenced from the same sample in a study of patients and donors after allogeneic stem cell transplantation. MiXCR, run by TCRdb on the RT-PCR reads, gives a single entry per CDR3 protein. The top ten clones hold around 10% of a sample with about 230,000 distinct CDR3 sequences, about 14% of them seen once. Specimen: blood, either unsorted or a sorted T cell fraction (not recorded which). The receptors come from a human donor who was either an allogeneic HSCT recipient or a stem cell or donor lymphocyte infusion donor (not recorded which). It is not recorded whose cells these are; they may come from a transplant donor.

The chain is built from TRBV6-2 or TRBV6-3 and TRBJ2-1; no reliable D call. CDR3 length: 13 amino acids. Trimming cost V 3 bases and J 2 bases, with 5 bases left between them. CDR1 is MNHEY and CDR2 is SVGEGT in the germline V gene. CDR3 sequence reads: CASSYDAYNEQFF. The CDR3 nucleotides read TGTGCCAGCAGTTATGACGCCTACAATGAGCAGTTCTTC.

V is TRBV7-9 and J is TRBJ2-7; no definite D call. The CDR3 covers 14 residues. Trimming stripped 3 bases from V and 3 bases from J, with 12 bases between. Germline-derived CDR1 and CDR2 are SEHNR and FQNEAQ (reference sequence). The CDR3 bases are TGTGCCAGCAGCTTTGGTGGATCCAACTACGAGCAGTACTTC. Encoded protein: CASSFGGSNYEQYF.

The chain's CDR3 is CSVQEGRGGAGTDTQYF. The CDR3 coding sequence is TGCAGCGTCCAGGAAGGTAGGGGGGGGGCCGGCACAGATACGCAGTATTTT. This sequence joins TRBV29-1 and TRBJ2-3; a possible D gene is TRBD2 (7 bases). V lost 6 bases, J lost 1 base, and 23 bases lay in between. Germline CDR1 reads SQVTM; CDR2 reads ANQGSEA. The CDR3 contains 17 residues.

This clonotype has only a few counts. The chain has TRBV7-8 and TRBJ2-2; possible D gene TRBD1, 7 bases. The germline CDR1 and CDR2 sequences are SGHVS and FQNEAQ. The V gene lost 6 bases and the J gene lost 0 bases, with 14 bases spanning the gap. The CDR3 is 16 residues long. The CDR3 here is CASRRQGLSNTGELFF. The CDR3 bases are TGTGCCAGCAGGCGACAGGGACTCTCGAACACCGGGGAGCTGTTTTTT.

The V and J genes are TRBV7-3 and TRBJ2-1, with a weak D call TRBD1 (6 bases). Germline V gives CDR1 SGHTA, CDR2 FQGTGA. With 5 bases removed from V and 9 bases from J, the gap between germline ends came to 23 bases. The CDR3 consists of 16 residues. The CDR3 DNA reads TGTGCCAGCAGCACGAGACAGGCCGGCCGGGGAAGTGAGCAGTTCTTC. Protein product: CASSTRQAGRGSEQFF.